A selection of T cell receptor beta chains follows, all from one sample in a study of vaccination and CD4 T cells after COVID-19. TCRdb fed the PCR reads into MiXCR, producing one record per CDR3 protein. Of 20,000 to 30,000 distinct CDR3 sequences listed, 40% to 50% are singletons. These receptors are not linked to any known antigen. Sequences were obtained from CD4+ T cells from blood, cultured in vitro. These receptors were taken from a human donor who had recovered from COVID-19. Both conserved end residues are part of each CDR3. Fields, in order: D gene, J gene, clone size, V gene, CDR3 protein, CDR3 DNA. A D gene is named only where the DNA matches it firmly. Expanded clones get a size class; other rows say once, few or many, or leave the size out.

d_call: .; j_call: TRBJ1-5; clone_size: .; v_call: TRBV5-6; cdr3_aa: CASSLKPGSNQPQHF; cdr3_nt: TGTGCCAGCAGCTTAAAACCAGGGAGCAATCAGCCCCAGCATTTT
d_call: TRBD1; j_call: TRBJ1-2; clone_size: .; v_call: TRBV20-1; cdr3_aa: CSARDRGFNYGYTF; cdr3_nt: TGCAGTGCTCGGGACAGGGGATTTAACTATGGCTACACCTTC
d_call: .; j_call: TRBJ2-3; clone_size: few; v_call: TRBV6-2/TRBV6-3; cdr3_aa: CASSYWRDGDTQYF; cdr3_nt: TGTGCCAGCAGTTACTGGCGGGACGGAGATACGCAGTATTTT
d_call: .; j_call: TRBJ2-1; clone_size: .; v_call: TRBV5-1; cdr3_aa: CASSFAGAYNEQFF; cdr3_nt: TGCGCCAGCAGCTTTGCTGGAGCCTACAATGAGCAGTTCTTC
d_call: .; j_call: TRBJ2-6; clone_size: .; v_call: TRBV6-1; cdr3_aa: CASQLSGANVPTF; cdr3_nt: TGTGCCAGCCAACTCTCTGGGGCCAACGTCCCGACTTTC
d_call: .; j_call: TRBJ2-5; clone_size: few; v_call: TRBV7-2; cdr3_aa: CASSLVGLYQETQYF; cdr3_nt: TGTGCCAGCAGCTTAGTGGGACTGTACCAAGAGACCCAGTACTTC
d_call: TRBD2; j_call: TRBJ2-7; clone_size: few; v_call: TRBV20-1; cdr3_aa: CSARDRLAGGSTYEQYF; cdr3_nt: TGCAGTGCTAGAGATCGACTAGCGGGAGGCTCTACCTACGAGCAGTACTTC
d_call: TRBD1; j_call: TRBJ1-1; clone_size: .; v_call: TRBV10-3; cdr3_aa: CAITTGGNTEAFF; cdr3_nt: TGTGCCATCACGACAGGGGGGAACACTGAAGCTTTCTTT
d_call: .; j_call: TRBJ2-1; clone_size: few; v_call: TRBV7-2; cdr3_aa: CASSHYVDNEQFF; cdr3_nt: TGTGCCAGCAGCCATTATGTGGACAATGAGCAGTTCTTC
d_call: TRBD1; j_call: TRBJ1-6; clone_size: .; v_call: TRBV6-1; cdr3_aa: CASSSRTGASSYNSPLHF; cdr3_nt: TGTGCCAGCAGCTCCCGGACAGGGGCCAGCTCCTATAATTCACCCCTCCACTTT
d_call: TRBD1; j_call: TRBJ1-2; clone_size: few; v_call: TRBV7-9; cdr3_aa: CASSLDRATGGYTF; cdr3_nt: TGTGCCAGCAGCTTGGACAGGGCGACGGGCGGCTACACCTTC
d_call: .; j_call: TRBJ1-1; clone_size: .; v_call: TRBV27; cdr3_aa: CASSLYDGRTEAFF; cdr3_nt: TGTGCCAGCAGTTTATATGACGGCCGAACTGAAGCTTTCTTT
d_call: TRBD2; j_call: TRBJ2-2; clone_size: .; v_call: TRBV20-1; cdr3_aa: CSARLAGAPKTGELFF; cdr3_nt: TGCAGTGCTAGACTAGCGGGAGCTCCAAAGACCGGGGAGCTGTTTTTT
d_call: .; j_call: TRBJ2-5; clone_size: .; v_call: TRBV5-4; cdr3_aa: CASSLLGSPATQYF; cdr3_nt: TGTGCCAGCAGCTTACTAGGGTCCCCCGCGACCCAGTACTTC
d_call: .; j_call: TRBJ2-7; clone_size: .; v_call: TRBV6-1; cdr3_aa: CASRQESYEQYF; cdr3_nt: TGTGCCAGCAGACAGGAGTCCTACGAGCAGTACTTC
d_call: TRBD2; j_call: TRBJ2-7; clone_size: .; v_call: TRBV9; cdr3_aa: CASSVDGRAYEQYF; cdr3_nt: TGTGCCAGCAGCGTAGACGGGAGGGCCTACGAGCAGTACTTC
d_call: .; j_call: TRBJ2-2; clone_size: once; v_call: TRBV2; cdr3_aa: CASSLTIYTGELFF; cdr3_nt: TGTGCCAGCAGTTTGACAATCTACACCGGGGAGCTGTTTTTT
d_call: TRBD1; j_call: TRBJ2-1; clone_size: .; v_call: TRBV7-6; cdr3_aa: CASSLGQGGRYNEQFF; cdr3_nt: TGTGCCAGCAGCCTCGGACAGGGGGGGAGATACAATGAGCAGTTCTTC
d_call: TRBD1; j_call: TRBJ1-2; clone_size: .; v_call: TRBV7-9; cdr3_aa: CASSLDRTGPYGYTF; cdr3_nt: TGTGCCAGCAGCTTAGACCGGACAGGGCCCTATGGCTACACCTTC
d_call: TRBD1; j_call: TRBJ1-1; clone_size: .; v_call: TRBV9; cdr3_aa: CASSVDRGSQAFF; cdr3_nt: TGTGCCAGCAGCGTGGACAGGGGAAGTCAAGCTTTCTTT
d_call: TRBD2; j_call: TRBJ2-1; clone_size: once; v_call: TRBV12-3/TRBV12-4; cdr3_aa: CASSWLAGGPRLGYNEQFF; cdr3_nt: TGTGCCAGCAGTTGGCTAGCGGGAGGCCCACGTCTTGGATACAATGAGCAGTTCTTC
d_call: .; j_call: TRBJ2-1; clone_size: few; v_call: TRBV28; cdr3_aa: CASSIPYSGQAGFF; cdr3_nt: TGTGCCAGCAGTATCCCGTACAGTGGCCAAGCAGGGTTCTTC
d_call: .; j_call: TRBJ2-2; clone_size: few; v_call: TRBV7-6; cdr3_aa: CASSLASRPGTGELFF; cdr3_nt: TGTGCCAGCAGCTTAGCCTCTCGGCCGGGGACCGGGGAGCTGTTTTTT
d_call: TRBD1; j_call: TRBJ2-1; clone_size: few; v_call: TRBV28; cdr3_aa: CASSRTGAYNEQFF; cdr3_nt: TGTGCCAGCAGCAGGACAGGGGCCTACAATGAGCAGTTCTTC
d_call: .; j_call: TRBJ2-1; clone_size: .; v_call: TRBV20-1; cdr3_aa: CSARDAGQGTYNEQFF; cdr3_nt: TGCAGTGCTAGAGATGCAGGGCAGGGAACCTACAATGAGCAGTTCTTC
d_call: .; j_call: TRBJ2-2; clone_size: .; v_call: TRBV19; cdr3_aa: CASSGQPNTGELFF; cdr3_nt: TGTGCCAGTTCGGGACAACCGAACACCGGGGAGCTGTTTTTT
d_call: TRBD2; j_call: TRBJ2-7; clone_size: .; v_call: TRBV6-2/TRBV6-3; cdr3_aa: CASSPRGESYEQYF; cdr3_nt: TGTGCCAGCAGTCCCCGGGGGGAGAGCTACGAGCAGTACTTC
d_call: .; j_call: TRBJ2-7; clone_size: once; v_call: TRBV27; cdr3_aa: CASSSLGQATSYEQYF; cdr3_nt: TGTGCCAGCAGTTCCCTCGGGCAAGCGACCTCCTACGAGCAGTACTTC
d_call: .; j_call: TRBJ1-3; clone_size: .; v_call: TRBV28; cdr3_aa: CASSGGRSSGNTIYF; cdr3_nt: TGTGCCAGCAGTGGGGGCAGAAGCTCTGGAAACACCATATATTTT
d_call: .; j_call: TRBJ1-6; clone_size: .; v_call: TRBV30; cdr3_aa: CAWSGGMVSPLHF; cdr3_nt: TGTGCCTGGAGTGGCGGGATGGTGTCACCCCTCCACTTT
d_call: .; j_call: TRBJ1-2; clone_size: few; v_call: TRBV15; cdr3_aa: CATSRDRAQGIDYGYTF; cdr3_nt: TGTGCCACCAGCAGAGATCGTGCCCAGGGGATCGACTATGGCTACACCTTC
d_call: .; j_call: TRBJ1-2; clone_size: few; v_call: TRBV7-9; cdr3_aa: CASSLGQGPFYGYTF; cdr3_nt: TGTGCCAGCAGCTTGGGGCAGGGCCCTTTTTATGGCTACACCTTC
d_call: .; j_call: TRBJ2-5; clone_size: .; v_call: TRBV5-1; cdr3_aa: CASSQTPKETQYF; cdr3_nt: TGCGCCAGCAGCCAAACCCCTAAAGAGACCCAGTACTTC
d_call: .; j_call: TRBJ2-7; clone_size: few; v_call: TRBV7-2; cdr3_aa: CASSLVAQRNTGKQYF; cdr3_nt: TGTGCCAGCAGCTTAGTGGCCCAACGTAATACCGGAAAGCAGTACTTC
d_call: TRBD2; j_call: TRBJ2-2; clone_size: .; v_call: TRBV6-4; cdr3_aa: CASSVLADTGELFF; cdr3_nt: TGTGCCAGCAGTGTCCTAGCGGACACCGGGGAGCTGTTTTTT
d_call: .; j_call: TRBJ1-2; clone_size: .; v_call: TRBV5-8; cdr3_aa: CASSLWSQVRDYGYTF; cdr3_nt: TGTGCCAGCAGCTTGTGGAGCCAGGTTAGGGACTATGGCTACACCTTC
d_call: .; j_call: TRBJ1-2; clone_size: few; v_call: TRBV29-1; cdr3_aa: CSVSPMGGNYGYTF; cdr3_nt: TGCAGCGTTTCCCCCATGGGGGGCAATTATGGCTACACCTTC
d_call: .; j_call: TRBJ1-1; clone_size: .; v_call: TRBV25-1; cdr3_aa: CASSELGNTEAFF; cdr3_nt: TGTGCCAGCAGTGAACTGGGGAACACTGAAGCTTTCTTT
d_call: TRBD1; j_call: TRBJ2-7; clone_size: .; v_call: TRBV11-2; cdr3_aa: CASSRRSGQGSEQYF; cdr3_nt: TGTGCCAGCAGCCGCCGGTCAGGACAGGGGAGCGAGCAGTACTTC
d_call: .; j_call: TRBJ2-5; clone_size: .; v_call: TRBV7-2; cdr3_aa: CASSLYLGQETQYF; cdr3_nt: TGTGCCAGCAGCTTATACCTGGGACAAGAGACCCAGTACTTC
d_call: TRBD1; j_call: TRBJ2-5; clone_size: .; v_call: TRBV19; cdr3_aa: CASSIGDRETQYF; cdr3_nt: TGTGCCAGTAGTATTGGGGACAGAGAGACCCAGTACTTC
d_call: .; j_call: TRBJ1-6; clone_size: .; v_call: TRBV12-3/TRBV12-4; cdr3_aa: CASSLRAGYNSPLHF; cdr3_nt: TGTGCCAGCAGTTTACGGGCAGGGTATAATTCACCCCTCCACTTT
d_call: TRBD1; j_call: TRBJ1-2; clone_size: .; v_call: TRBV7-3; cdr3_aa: CASSLTGDHYGYTF; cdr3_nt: TGTGCCAGCAGCCTCACAGGGGATCACTATGGCTACACCTTC
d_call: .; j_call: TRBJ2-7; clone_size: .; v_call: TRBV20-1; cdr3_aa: CSASVISSYEQYF; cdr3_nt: TGCAGTGCTAGTGTGATTAGCTCCTACGAGCAGTACTTC
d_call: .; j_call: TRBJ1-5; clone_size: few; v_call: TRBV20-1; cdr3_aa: CSASQDNQPQHF; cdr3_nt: TGCAGTGCTAGTCAGGACAATCAGCCCCAGCATTTT
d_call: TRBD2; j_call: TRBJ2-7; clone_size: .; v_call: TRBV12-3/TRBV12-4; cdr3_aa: CASSAGLAAVYEQYF; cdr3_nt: TGTGCCAGCAGCGCCGGACTAGCGGCAGTCTACGAGCAGTACTTC
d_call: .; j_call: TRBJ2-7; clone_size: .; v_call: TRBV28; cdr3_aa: CASKGGHRGGYEQYF; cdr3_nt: TGTGCCAGCAAGGGGGGCCACAGGGGCGGGTACGAGCAGTACTTC